This TCR beta chain was identified during a study of T cell responses to AZD1222 COVID-19 vaccine. General observations from the study: It should be noted that donors were predominantly white British and more often female, and clonal diversity was possibly underestimated. Seropositive status at baseline applied to only five to seven AZD1222 recipients.

A note on this clone: Its antigen is undetermined.

The junction had 3 bases not matched to a gene; V was cut back by 2 bases and J by 0 bases. The CDR3 loop spans 16 amino acids. Germline lookup yields CDR1 SGHRS and CDR2 YFSETQ. Some clones are missing from TCRdb's copy, which holds only in-frame ones; the method was immunoSEQ multiplex PCR. The sample has about 190,000 clones; approximately 91% are singletons. This rearrangement joins TRBV5-1 to TRBJ2-3; 10 nucleotides align to TRBD2. This sample comprised peripheral blood, obtained on day 0 of AZD1222 vaccination. The clonotype originates from an adult in good health. In DNA form, the CDR3 reads TGCGCCAGCAGCTTCCTGACTAGCGGGAGCACAGATACGCAGTATTTT. Translating it yields CASSFLTSGSTDTQYF.